A single TCR beta chain is shown here with its context. The antigen is unknown. This sample is part of a study of Ad26.COV2.S vaccination and SARS-CoV-2 variants. The wider study: Ad26.COV2.S was injected intramuscularly once or twice, 56 days apart.

V lost 4 bases and J lost 4, with 9 bases in between. This CDR3 spans 13 amino acids. Looked up from germline, CDR1 is LGHDT and CDR2 is YNNKEL (reference sequence). The repertoire was sequenced with immunoSEQ multiplex PCR; TCRdb's copy has only in-frame clones and lacks some. This table has 350,000 to 400,000 clones, 70% to 90% appearing once. Study-level findings and limits: Spike-specific responses of CD8+ and CD4+ T cells were reported to display substantial breadth after vaccination.

The treatment denotes: 15 to 20 received Ad26.COV2.S at low or high dose, single or two shots; several received placebo; per-sample allocation not given. The study sampled participants on day 63 after the first vaccine or placebo injection. Expression of Wuhan-strain SARS-CoV-2 spike came from the Ad26 vector that formed the vaccine. This clonotype was sampled from a person aged 18-65 years who received the Ad26.COV2.S COVID-19 vaccine or a placebo. The input for sequencing was peripheral blood, taken in a trial of Ad26.COV2.S vaccine versus placebo. The chain joins TRBV3-1 (or the pseudogene TRBV3-2) to TRBJ2-3; a weak D match, TRBD2 (5 bases). The CDR3 sequence: CASSPAGADTQYF. CDR3 bases: TGTGCCAGCAGCCCCGCGGGCGCAGATACGCAGTATTTT.